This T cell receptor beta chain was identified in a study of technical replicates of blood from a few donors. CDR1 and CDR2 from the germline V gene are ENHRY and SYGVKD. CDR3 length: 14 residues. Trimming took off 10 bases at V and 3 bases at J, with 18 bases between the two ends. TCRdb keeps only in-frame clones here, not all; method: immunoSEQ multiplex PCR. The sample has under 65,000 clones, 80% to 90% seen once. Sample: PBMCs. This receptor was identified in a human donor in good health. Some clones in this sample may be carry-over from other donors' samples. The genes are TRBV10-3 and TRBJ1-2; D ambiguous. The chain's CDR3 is CATREGTGHYGYTF. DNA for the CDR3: TGTGCCACCCGAGAGGGCACTGGGCACTATGGCTACACCTTC.